This T cell receptor (beta chain) emerged from a study of cytomegalovirus exposure and HLA in healthy donors. Study results and limitations: It was reported in a later analysis that an Asian-associated ancestry cluster showed fewer N-insertions than the roughly 670-donor mean. Some V segments, including TRBV6-2 and TRBV6-3, were excluded as indistinguishable.

The germline V gene encodes CDR1 SEHNR and CDR2 FQNEAQ (reference sequence). CDR3 size: 14 residues. The trim removed 1 base at V and 7 bases at J, leaving 7 bases unmatched. Both 60 Vbeta primers and 13 Jbeta primers went into the PCR. Sequencing was performed with immunoSEQ multiplex PCR; in TCRdb, only in-frame clones are kept and a portion is missing. Seen here are under 200,000 clones, 80% to 85% observed once, and the top ten hold 0.35% to 0.45%. For this clone: What it recognizes is unknown.

Sequenced material: PBMCs. This chain connects TRBV7-9 to TRBJ2-7; 7 bases align to TRBD1. The receptor's source is a boy aged 2-9 years in good health and CMV-seronegative. The CDR3 sequence: CASSLVGQVGEQYF. The CDR3 bases are TGTGCCAGCAGCTTAGTCGGACAGGTGGGGGAGCAGTACTTC.